Presented here are 5 T cell receptor beta chains from one specimen sequenced in a study of T cell changes during pregnancy in multiple sclerosis. The method was immunoSEQ multiplex PCR; TCRdb's version includes in-frame clones alone and lacks a portion of them. The table has 30,000 to 40,000 clones, about nine tenths seen once; the top ten hold 2.8%. The input for sequencing was CD4+ T cells from peripheral blood mononuclear cells, taken in the third trimester of pregnancy. These receptors originate from a female donor in good health, enrolled as a control in a pregnancy study.

This clone turned up a few times. The J gene is TRBJ2-2, the V gene TRBV18, with 11 positions matching TRBD1. The CDR3 has 16 residues. Unmatched junction bases numbered 4, after V lost 6 bases and J lost 1 base. CDR1 and CDR2 from the germline V gene are KGHSH and LQKENI. This CDR3 is CASSGQGAKNTGELFF. CDR3 in DNA: TGTGCCAGCTCCGGACAGGGGGCGAAGAACACCGGGGAGCTGTTTTTT.

This rearrangement joins TRBV4-3 to TRBJ1-5, with 8 bases matching TRBD1. Germline values: CDR1 LGHNA, CDR2 YSLEER. CDR3 size: 15 residues. The J segment lost 5 bases and the V segment lost 4 bases, leaving 7 bases of the junction unmatched. The CDR3, as DNA: TGCGCCAGCAGCCCCTCGGACAGGGCTGATCAGCCCCAGCATTTT. This translates into CASSPSDRADQPQHF.

The chain links TRBV27 to TRBJ2-2, with a weak D call TRBD1 (6 bases). The CDR3 is 15 residues long. V was shortened by 5 bases and J by 0 bases, with 10 bases between the two germline ends. Germline V gene lookup returns CDR1 MNHEY and CDR2 SMNVEV (reference sequence). This CDR3 reads CASSVTGTNTGELFF. CDR3 DNA sequence: TGTGCCAGCAGTGTGACAGGCACGAACACCGGGGAGCTGTTTTTT.

V usage is TRBV13 and J usage is TRBJ2-2; tentatively, D is TRBD2 (6 bases). This CDR3 comprises 15 residues. Germline loops: CDR1 PRHDT, CDR2 FYEKMQ (reference sequence). Trimming removed 5 bases from V and 2 bases from J, with 12 bases in between. CDR3 nucleotides: TGTGCCAGCAGCCCCCCGGGGGACAACACCGGGGAGCTGTTTTTT. Residues: CASSPPGDNTGELFF.

The chain employs TRBV25-1 and TRBJ2-3; maybe TRBD2 (5 bases). There are 14 residues in the CDR3. Per germline, CDR1 MGHDK and CDR2 SYGVNS. The ends were cut back, 3 bases at V and 3 bases at J, with 10 bases in the middle. The CDR3 nucleotides are TGTGCCAGCAGTGAGTCCCGGACTACAGATACGCAGTATTTT. Translated, it gives CASSESRTTDTQYF.